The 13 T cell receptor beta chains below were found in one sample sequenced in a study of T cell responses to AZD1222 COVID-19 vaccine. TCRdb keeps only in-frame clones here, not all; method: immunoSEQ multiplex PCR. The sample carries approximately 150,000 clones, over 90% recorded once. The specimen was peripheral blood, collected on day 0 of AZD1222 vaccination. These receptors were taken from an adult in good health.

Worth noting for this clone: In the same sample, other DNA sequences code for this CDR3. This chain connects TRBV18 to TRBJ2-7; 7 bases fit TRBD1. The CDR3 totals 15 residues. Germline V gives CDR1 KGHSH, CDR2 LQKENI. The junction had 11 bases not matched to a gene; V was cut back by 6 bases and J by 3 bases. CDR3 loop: CASSPGQEKSYEQYF. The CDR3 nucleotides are TGTGCCAGCTCTCCCGGACAGGAAAAGAGCTACGAGCAGTACTTC.

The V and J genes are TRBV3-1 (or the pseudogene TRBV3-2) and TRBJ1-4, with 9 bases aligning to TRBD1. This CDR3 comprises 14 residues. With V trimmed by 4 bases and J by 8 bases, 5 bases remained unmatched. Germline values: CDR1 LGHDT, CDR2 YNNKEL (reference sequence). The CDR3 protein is CASSRVDRGEKLFF. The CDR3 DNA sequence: TGTGCCAGCAGCCGTGTGGACAGGGGCGAAAAACTGTTTTTT.

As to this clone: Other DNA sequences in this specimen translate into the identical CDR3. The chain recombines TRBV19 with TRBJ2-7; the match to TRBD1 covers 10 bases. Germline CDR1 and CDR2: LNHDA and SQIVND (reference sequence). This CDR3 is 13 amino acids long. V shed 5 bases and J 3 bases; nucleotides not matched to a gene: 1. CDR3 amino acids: CASSRDRGYEQYF. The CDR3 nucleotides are TGTGCCAGTAGTCGGGACAGGGGCTACGAGCAGTACTTC. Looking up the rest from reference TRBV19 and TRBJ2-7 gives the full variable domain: DGGITQSPKYLFRKEGQNVTLSCEQNLNHDAMYWYRQDPGQGLRLIYYSQIVNDFQKGDIAEGYSVSREKKESFPLTVTSAQKNPTAFYLCASSRDRGYEQYFGPGTRLTVT.

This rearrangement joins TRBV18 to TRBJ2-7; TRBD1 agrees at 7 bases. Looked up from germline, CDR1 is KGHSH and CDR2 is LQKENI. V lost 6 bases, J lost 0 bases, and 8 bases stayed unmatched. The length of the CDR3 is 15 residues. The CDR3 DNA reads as TGTGCCAGCTCCCTAGGACAGGTTACCTCCTACGAGCAGTACTTC. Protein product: CASSLGQVTSYEQYF.

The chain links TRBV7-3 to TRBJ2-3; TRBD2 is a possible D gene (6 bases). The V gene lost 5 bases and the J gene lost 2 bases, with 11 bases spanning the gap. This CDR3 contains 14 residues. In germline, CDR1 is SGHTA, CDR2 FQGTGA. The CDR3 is CASSPGLATDTQYF. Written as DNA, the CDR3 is TGTGCCAGCAGCCCGGGACTTGCCACAGATACGCAGTATTTT. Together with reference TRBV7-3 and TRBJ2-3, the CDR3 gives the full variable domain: GAGVSQTPSNKVTEKGKYVELRCDPISGHTALYWYRQSLGQGPEFLIYFQGTGAADDSGLPNDRFFAVRPEGSVSTLKIQRTERGDSAVYLCASSPGLATDTQYFGPGTRLTVL.

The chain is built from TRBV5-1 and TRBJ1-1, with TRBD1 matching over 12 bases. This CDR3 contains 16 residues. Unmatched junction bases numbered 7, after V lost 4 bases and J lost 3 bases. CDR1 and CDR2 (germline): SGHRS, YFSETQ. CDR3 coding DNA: TGCGCCAGCAGCCCCGCCGGGACAGGGGGCTACACTGAAGCTTTCTTT. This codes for CASSPAGTGGYTEAFF.

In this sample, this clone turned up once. This CDR3 is CASSYVGGNQPQHF. The CDR3 nucleotides read TGTGCCAGCAGTTACGTGGGGGGCAATCAGCCCCAGCATTTT. The chain is built from TRBV6-6 and TRBJ1-5, with a tentative D call TRBD1 (5 bases). Germline V gene lookup returns CDR1 MNHNY and CDR2 SVGAGI (reference sequence). Trimming took off 2 bases at V and 2 bases at J, with 7 bases between the two ends. This CDR3 region has 14 residues.

CDR3 region: CASSLTGNTEAFF. In DNA, the CDR3 is TGTGCCAGCAGCTTGACAGGGAACACTGAAGCTTTCTTT. The genes are TRBV5-4 and TRBJ1-1; D perhaps matches TRBD1 (5 bases). V lost 1 base and J lost 1, with 5 bases in between. This CDR3 comprises 13 residues. The germline gives CDR1 SGHNT, CDR2 YYREEE (reference sequence).

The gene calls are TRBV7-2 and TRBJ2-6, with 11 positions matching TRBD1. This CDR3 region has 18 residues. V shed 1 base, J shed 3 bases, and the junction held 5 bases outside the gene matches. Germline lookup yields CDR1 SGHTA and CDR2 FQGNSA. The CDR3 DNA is TGTGCCAGCAGCTTAGTATCGGGACAGGGGGGTGGGGCCAACGTCCTGACTTTC. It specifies CASSLVSGQGGGANVLTF.

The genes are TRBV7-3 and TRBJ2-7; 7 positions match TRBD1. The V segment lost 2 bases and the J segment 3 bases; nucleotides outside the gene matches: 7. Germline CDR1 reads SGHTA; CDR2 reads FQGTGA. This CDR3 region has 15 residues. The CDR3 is CASSLGDRANYEQYF. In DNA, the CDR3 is TGTGCCAGCAGCTTAGGAGACAGGGCGAACTACGAGCAGTACTTC.

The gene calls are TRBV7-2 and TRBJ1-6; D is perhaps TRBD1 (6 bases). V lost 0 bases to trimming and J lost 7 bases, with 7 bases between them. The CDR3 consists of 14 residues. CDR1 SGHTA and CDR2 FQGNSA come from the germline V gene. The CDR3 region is CASSLAGQNSPLHF. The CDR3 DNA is TGTGCCAGCAGCTTAGCTGGACAGAATTCACCCCTCCACTTT.

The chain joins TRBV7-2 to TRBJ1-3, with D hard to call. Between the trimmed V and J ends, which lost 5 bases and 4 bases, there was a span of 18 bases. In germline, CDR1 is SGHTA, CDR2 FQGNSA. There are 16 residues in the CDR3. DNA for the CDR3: TGTGCCAGCAGCCAGAGTAGGGCAGGAGGGGGAAACACCATATATTTT. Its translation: CASSQSRAGGGNTIYF.

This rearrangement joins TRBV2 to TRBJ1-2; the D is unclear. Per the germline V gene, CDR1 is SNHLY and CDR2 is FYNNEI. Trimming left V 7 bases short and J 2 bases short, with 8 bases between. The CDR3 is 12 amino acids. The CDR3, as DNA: TGTGCCAGCAACATAGGGAACTATGGCTACACCTTC. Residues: CASNIGNYGYTF.